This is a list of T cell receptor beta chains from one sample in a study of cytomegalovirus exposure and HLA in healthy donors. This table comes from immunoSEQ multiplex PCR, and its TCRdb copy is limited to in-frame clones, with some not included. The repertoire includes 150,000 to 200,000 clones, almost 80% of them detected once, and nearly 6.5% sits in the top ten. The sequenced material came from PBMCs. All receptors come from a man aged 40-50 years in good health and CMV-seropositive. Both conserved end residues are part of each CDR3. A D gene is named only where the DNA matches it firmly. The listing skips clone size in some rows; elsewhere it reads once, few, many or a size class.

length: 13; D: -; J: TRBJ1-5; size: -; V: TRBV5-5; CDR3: CASSLVTDQPQHF; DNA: TGTGCCAGCAGCTTGGTGACAGATCAGCCCCAGCATTTT
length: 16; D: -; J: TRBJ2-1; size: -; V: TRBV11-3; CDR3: CASSLGPGNRSTEQFF; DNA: TGTGCCAGCAGCTTAGGACCAGGTAACAGGAGTACTGAGCAGTTCTTC
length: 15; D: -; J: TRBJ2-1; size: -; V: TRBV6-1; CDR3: CASSEWWELGNEQFF; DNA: TGTGCCAGCAGTGAATGGTGGGAGTTAGGTAATGAGCAGTTCTTC
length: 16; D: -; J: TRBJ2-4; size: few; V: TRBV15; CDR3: CATSRDFGPVKNSQYF; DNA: TGTGCCACCAGCAGAGACTTCGGTCCAGTTAAAAACAGTCAGTACTTC
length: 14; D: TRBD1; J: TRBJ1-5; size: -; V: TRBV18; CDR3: CASSGQGENQPQHF; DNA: TGTGCCAGCTCAGGACAGGGGGAGAATCAGCCCCAGCATTTT
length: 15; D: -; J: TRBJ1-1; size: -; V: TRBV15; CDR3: CATSRGGAGNTEAFF; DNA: TGTGCCACCAGCAGAGGCGGGGCGGGGAACACTGAAGCTTTCTTT
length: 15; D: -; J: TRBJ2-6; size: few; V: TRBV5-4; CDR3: CASSLTISGANGLTF; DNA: TGTGCCAGCAGCTTGACAATCTCTGGGGCCAACGGCCTGACTTTC
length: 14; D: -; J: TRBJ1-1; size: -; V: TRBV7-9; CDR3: CASSLEEAITEAFF; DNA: TGTGCCAGCAGCTTAGAGGAGGCGATCACTGAAGCTTTCTTT
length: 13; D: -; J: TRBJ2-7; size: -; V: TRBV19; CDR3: CASTVGETYEQYF; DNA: TGTGCCAGTACGGTGGGAGAAACCTACGAGCAGTACTTC
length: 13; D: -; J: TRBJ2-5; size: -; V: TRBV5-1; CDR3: CASSLRPGETQYF; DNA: TGCGCCAGCAGCCTTCGCCCCGGTGAGACCCAGTACTTC
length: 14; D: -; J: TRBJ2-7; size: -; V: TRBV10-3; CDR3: CAISEDRSSYEQYF; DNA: TGTGCCATCAGTGAGGACAGGAGCTCCTACGAGCAGTACTTC
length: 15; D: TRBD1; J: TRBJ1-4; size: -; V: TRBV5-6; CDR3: CASSFLDRQNEKLFF; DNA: TGTGCCAGCAGCTTTCTGGACAGGCAAAATGAAAAACTGTTTTTT
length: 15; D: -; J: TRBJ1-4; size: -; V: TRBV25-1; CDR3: CASSEWRADDEKLFF; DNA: TGTGCCAGCAGTGAATGGAGGGCGGATGATGAAAAACTGTTTTTT
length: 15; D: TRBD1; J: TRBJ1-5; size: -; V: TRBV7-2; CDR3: CASSPQGGSNQPQHF; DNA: TGTGCCAGCAGCCCACAGGGGGGTAGCAATCAGCCCCAGCATTTT
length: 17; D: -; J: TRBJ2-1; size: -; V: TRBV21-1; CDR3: CASSKASSGRGYNEQFF; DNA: TGTGCCAGCAGCAAAGCGAGTAGCGGGAGAGGGTACAATGAGCAGTTCTTC
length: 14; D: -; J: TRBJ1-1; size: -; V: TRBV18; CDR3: CASSPDGGNTEAFF; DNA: TGTGCCAGCTCACCGGACGGGGGAAACACTGAAGCTTTCTTT
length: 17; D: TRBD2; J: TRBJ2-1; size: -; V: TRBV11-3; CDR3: CASSLDLLAGVNNEQFF; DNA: TGTGCCAGCAGCTTAGACCTACTAGCGGGTGTAAACAATGAGCAGTTCTTC
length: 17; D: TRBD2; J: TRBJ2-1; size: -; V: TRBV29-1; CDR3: CSVEGISLAGGYNEQFF; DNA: TGCAGCGTTGAAGGGATCTCACTAGCGGGAGGATACAATGAGCAGTTCTTC
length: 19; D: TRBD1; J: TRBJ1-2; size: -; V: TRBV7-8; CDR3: CASSLYGRGQGDIRYGYTF; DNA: TGTGCCAGCAGCTTATACGGCCGCGGACAGGGGGATATACGCTATGGCTACACCTTC
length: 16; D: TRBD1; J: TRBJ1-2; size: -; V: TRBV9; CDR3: CASSDWEGQGSYGYTF; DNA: TGTGCCAGCAGCGACTGGGAAGGACAGGGTTCTTATGGCTACACCTTC
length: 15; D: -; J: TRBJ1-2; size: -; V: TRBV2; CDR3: CASSEAQTASYGYTF; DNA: TGTGCCAGCAGTGAAGCGCAGACAGCTTCCTATGGCTACACCTTC
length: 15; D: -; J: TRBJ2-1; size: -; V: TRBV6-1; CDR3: CASSEDLYSYNEQFF; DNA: TGTGCCAGCAGTGAAGATCTATACTCCTACAATGAGCAGTTCTTC
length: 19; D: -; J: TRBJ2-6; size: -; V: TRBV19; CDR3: CASSIGASASFSGANVLTF; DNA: TGTGCCAGTAGTATTGGGGCTAGCGCTTCCTTCTCTGGGGCCAACGTCCTGACTTTC
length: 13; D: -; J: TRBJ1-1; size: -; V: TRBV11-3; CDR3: CASSLDARGFAFF; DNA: TGTGCCAGCAGCTTAGATGCGAGGGGGTTCGCTTTCTTT
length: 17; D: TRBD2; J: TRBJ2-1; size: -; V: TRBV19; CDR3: CASSIVQGTRVGDEQFF; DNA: TGTGCCAGTAGTATAGTTCAAGGGACTAGAGTGGGCGATGAGCAGTTCTTC
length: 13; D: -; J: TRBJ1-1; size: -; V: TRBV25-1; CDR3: CASSAAGAGSAFF; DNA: TGTGCCAGCAGTGCAGCGGGGGCTGGATCAGCTTTCTTT
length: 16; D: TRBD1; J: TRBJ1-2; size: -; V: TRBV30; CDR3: CAWSVRWGQGGYGYTF; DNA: TGTGCCTGGAGTGTACGATGGGGACAGGGGGGCTATGGCTACACCTTC
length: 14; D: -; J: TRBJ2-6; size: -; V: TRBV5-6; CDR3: CASSSSSGANVLTF; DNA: TGTGCCAGCAGCAGCTCATCTGGGGCCAACGTCCTGACTTTC